The clone carrying this T cell receptor (beta chain) is labeled medium-sized. TCRdb processed the 5' RACE reads anew with MiXCR; each CDR3 protein has one entry. This sample carries some 64,000 distinct CDR3 sequences, 20% to 25% of them seen once, and the ten largest clones take under 3.5%. In germline, CDR1 is KGHDR, CDR2 SFDVKD. The ends were cut back, 5 bases at V and 4 bases at J, with 11 bases in the middle. The CDR3 runs 14 residues. The receptor's source is a female donor with breast cancer. The chain has TRBV24-1 and TRBJ1-5; TRBD1 is a possible D gene (5 bases). The sequenced sample consisted of memory CD4+ T cells sorted from a lymph node. The sample's subset: memory CD4+ T cells, CD4+CD45RO+CD25-. The CDR3 reads CATSGDSWNQPQHF. CDR3 coding DNA: TGTGCCACCAGTGGTGACAGCTGGAATCAGCCCCAGCATTTT.